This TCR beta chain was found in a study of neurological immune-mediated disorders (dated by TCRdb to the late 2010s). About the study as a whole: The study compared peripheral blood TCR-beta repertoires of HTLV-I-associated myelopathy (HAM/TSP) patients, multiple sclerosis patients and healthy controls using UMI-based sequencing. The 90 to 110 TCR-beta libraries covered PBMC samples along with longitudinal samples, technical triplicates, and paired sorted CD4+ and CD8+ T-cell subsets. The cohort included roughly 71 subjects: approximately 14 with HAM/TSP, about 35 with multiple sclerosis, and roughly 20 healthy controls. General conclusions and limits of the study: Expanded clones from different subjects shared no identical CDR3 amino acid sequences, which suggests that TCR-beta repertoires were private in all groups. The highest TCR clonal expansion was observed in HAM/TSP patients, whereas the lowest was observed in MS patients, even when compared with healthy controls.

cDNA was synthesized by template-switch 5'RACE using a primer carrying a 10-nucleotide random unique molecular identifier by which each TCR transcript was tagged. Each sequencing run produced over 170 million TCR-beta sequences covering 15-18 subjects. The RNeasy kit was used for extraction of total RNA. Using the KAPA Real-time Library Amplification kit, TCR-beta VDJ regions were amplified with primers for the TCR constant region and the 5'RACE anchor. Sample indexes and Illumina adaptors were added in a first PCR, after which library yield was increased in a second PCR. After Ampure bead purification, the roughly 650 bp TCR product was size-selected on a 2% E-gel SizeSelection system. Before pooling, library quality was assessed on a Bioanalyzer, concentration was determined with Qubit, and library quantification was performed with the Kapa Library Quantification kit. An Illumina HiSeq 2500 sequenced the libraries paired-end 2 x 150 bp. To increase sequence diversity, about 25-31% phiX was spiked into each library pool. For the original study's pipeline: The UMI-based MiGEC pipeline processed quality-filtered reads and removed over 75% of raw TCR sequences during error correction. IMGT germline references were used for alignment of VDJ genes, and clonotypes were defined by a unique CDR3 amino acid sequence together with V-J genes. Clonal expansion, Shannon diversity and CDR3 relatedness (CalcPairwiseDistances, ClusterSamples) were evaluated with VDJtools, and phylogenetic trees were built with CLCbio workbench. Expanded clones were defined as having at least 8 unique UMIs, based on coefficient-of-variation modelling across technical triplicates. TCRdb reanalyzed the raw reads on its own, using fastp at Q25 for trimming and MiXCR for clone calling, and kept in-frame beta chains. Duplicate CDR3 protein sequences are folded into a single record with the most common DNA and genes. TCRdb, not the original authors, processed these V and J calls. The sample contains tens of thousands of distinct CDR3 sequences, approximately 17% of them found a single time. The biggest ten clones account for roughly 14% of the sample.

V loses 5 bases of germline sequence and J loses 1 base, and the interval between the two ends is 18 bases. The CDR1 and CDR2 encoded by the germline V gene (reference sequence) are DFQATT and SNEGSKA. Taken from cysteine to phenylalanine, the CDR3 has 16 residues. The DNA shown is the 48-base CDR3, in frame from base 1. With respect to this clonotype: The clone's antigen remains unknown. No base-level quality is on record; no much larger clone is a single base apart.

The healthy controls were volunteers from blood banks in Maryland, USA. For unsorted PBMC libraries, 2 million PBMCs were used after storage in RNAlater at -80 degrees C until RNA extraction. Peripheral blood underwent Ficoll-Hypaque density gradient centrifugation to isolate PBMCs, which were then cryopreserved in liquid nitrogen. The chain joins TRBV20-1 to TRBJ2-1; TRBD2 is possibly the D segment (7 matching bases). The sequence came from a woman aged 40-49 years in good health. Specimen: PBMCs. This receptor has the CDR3 CSALKGGGLSYNEQFF. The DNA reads TGCAGTGCTCTCAAAGGGGGGGGGCTGTCCTACAATGAGCAGTTCTTC.